The 5 T cell receptor beta chains below come from one sample, sequenced in a study of blood T cell repertoires in COVID-19. TCRdb's copy holds only in-frame clones and misses some; the assay was immunoSEQ multiplex PCR. This table holds some 190,000 clones, 85% found once. Sequenced sample: peripheral blood. The receptors were gathered from a woman aged 55-69 years with acute or convalescent COVID-19.

V is TRBV11-2 and J is TRBJ2-3; 8 positions match TRBD2. The CDR3 loop spans 14 amino acids. V lost 7 bases, J lost 2 bases, and 5 bases stayed unmatched. Germline lookup yields CDR1 SGHAT and CDR2 FQNNGV. In nucleotides, the CDR3 is TGTGCCAGCACGGGGGGGTTAGCCACAGATACGCAGTATTTT. This gives the protein CASTGGLATDTQYF. Variable domain in full (rest from reference TRBV11-2 and TRBJ2-3): EAGVAQSPRYKIIEKRQSVAFWCNPISGHATLYWYQQILGQGPKLLIQFQNNGVVDDSQLPKDRFSAERLKGVDSTLKIQPAKLEDSAVYLCASTGGLATDTQYFGPGTRLTVL.

V usage is TRBV11-3 and J usage is TRBJ2-5, with 7 positions matching TRBD1. The CDR3 is made up of 16 amino acids. Trimming removed 4 bases from V and 0 bases from J; junction bases left unmatched: 8. The germline gives CDR1 SGHNT, CDR2 YENEEA. The CDR3 reads CASSSGMGTDQETQYF. The CDR3 coding sequence is TGTGCCAGCAGCTCAGGAATGGGGACAGACCAAGAGACCCAGTACTTC.

The gene calls are TRBV7-8 and TRBJ1-5; D ambiguous. CDR1 and CDR2 (germline): SGHVS, FQNEAQ. V lost 1 base and J 5 bases, leaving 6 bases between the germline ends. The CDR3 contains 13 residues. The CDR3, as DNA: TGTGCCAGCAGCTTAGTAGTAGATCAGCCCCAGCATTTT. Translated, it gives CASSLVVDQPQHF.

On this clone: At one end the junction does not follow the germline gene, possibly because of a read error. The chain employs TRBV7-9 and TRBJ1-4; a possible D gene is TRBD1 (6 bases). This CDR3 is 16 amino acids long. Germline CDR1 and CDR2: SEHNR and FQNEAQ (reference sequence). CDR3 in DNA: TGTGCCGGCAGCTTAGGGGGACACGGCCCTAATGAAAAACTGTTTTTT. Protein: CAGSLGGHGPNEKLFF.

This clone showed up just once. The chain is built from TRBV28 and TRBJ1-1; the match to TRBD1 covers 7 bases. V lost 5 bases, J lost 3 bases, and 6 bases stayed unmatched. This CDR3 contains 14 residues. Looked up from germline, CDR1 is MDHEN and CDR2 is SYDVKM. The CDR3: CASSVGQFDTEAFF. CDR3 DNA sequence: TGTGCCAGCAGTGTGGGACAGTTTGACACTGAAGCTTTCTTT.